This TCR beta chain appears in the sequencing data of a study of T cell repertoires in cytomegalovirus infection. Study-level background: The public TCR beta signatures pointed to both CMV infection and matching HLA type.

Only a few counts were recorded for this clonotype. Its target is not known. MiXCR was run by TCRdb on the reads, yielding one entry per CDR3 protein. The sample yields a few hundred thousand distinct CDR3 sequences, around 15% seen once. Notes on the study in general: CMV carriers having the relevant HLA were flagged by cumulative public TCR beta family frequency. Clonotypes of TCR beta that were HLA-C-restricted and CMV-specific dominated the ex vivo response.

Sequenced sample: CD8+ T cells from PBMCs. The sequence was collected from a human donor in good health (CMV status not recorded). Some clones in this sample may be carry-over from other donors' samples.

DNA of the CDR3: TGTGCCAGCAGTTTTTTATCGGCCTACAATGAGCAGTTCTTC. Protein: CASSFLSAYNEQFF. V gene TRBV28 combines with J gene TRBJ2-1, with no clear D. V was shortened by 3 bases and J by 2 bases, with 8 bases between the two germline ends. The germline CDR1 and CDR2 sequences are MDHEN and SYDVKM. CDR3 length equals 14 residues. Full variable domain (rest looked up from reference TRBV28 and TRBJ2-1): DVKVTQSSRYLVKRTGEKVFLECVQDMDHENMFWYRQDPGLGLRLIYFSYDVKMKEKGDIPEGYSVSREKKERFSLILESASTNQTSMYLCASSFLSAYNEQFFGPGTRLTVL.